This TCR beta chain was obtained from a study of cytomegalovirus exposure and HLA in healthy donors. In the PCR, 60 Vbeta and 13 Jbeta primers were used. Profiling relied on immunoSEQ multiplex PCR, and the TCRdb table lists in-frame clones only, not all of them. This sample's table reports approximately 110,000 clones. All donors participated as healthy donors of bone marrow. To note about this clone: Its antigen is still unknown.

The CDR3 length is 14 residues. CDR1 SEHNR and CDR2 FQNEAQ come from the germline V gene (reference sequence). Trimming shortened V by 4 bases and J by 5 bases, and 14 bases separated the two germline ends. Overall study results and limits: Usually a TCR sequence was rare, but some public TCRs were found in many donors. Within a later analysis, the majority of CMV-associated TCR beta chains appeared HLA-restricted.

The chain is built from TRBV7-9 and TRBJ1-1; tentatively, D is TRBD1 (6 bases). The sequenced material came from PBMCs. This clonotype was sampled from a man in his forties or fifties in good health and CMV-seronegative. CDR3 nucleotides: TGTGCCAGCAGCTCAGGGGACCTGAGGACTGAAGCTTTCTTT. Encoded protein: CASSSGDLRTEAFF.